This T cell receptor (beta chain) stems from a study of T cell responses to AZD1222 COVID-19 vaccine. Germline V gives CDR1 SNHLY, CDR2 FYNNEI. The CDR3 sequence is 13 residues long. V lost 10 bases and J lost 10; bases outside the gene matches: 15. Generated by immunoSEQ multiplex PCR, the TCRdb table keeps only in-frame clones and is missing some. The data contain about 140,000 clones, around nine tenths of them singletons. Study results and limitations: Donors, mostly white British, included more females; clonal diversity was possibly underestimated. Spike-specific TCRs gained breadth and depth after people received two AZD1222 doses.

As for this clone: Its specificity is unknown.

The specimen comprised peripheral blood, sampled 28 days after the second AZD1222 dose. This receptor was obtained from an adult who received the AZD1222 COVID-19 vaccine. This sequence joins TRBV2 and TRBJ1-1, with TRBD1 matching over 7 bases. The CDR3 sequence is CAIGPGRGRPAFF. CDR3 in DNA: TGTGCCATAGGGCCCGGGAGGGGGCGCCCAGCTTTCTTT. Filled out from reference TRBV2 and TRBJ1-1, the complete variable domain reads EPEVTQTPSHQVTQMGQEVILRCVPISNHLYFYWYRQILGQKVEFLVSFYNNEISEKSEIFDDQFSVERPDGSNFTLKIRSTKLEDSAMYFCAIGPGRGRPAFFGQGTRLTVV.